This T cell receptor beta chain was sequenced for a study of cytomegalovirus exposure and HLA in healthy donors. Study-wide results and limits: In an earlier analysis, in roughly 580 donors, most V segments appeared productive either ~87% or ~30% of the time. Associated with HLA alleles at 0.05 false discovery rate in a later analysis were over 15,000 TCR beta sequences.

Points on this clone: Its antigen is not identified.

The PCR used 60 Vbeta and 13 Jbeta primers. The data were produced by immunoSEQ multiplex PCR, yet TCRdb's version contains in-frame clones alone and is incomplete. The sample shows about 110,000 clones, about 70% of them seen only once. Although they were nominally healthy when sampled, donors likely had unrecorded immune exposures. The sequencing sample was made of PBMCs. The receptor comes from a woman between 50 and 59 years old in good health and CMV-seropositive.

The CDR3, as DNA: TGTGCCAGCAGCGTCCTGGACAGGGGGCTTAACTATGGCTACACCTTC. As protein: CASSVLDRGLNYGYTF. The chain is built from TRBV9 and TRBJ1-2; 11 nucleotides agree with TRBD1. There are 16 residues in the CDR3. V was pared by 2 bases and J by 1 base, with 4 bases of the junction left unmatched. Germline values: CDR1 SGDLS, CDR2 YYNGEE.